This note documents a single TCR beta chain sequence. Its antigen is not yet known. Base qualities are not recorded, but no much larger clone differs from it by a single base. The sample has other DNA sequences that encode this CDR3 too. The library was prepared using the immunoSEQ multiplex PCR assay. TCRdb carries this immuneACCESS record with in-frame sequences only. Its versions omit some clonotypes, under half of them owing to an unresolved V gene in the studies checked, with the rest unexplained. In this sample the table shows 160,000 or so clones, around 94% of which occur a single time. The leading ten clones occupy 11% to 15% of the sample. The sample originates from a study of control samples from healthy donors and cancer patients (dated by TCRdb to 2020 to 2021). CDR1 and CDR2 (GTSNPN, SVGIG) derive from the germline V gene (reference sequence). V and J lose 0 bases and 0 bases, and a span of 9 bases separates them. Spanning cysteine to phenylalanine, the CDR3 consists of 14 amino acids. Only the CDR3 DNA stays, 42 bases, in frame from base 1.

Specimen: PBMCs. The sequence joins TRBV30 to TRBJ2-7, with TRBD2 perhaps the D gene, on 6 matching bases. The TCR originated in a man aged 55 to 70 with colorectal cancer. The DNA sequence reads TGTGCCTGGAGTGTAGGAGGGAGCTCCTACGAGCAGTACTTC. Protein translation: CAWSVGGSSYEQYF.